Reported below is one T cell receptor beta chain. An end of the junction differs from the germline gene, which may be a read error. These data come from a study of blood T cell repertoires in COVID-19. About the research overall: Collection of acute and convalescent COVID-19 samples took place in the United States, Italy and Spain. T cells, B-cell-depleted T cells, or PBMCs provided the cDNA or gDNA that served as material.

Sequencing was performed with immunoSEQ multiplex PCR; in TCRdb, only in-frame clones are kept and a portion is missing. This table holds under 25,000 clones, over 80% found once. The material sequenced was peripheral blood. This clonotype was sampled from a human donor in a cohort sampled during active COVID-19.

The CDR3 reads CASSQPPNPPGF. The CDR3 bases are TGTGCCAGCAGCCAACCGCCGAACCCCCCGGGTTTT. The chain is built from TRBV3-1 (or the pseudogene TRBV3-2) and TRBJ2-2; D is ambiguous. The CDR3 spans 12 residues. CDR1 and CDR2 (germline): LGHDT, YNNKEL (reference sequence).